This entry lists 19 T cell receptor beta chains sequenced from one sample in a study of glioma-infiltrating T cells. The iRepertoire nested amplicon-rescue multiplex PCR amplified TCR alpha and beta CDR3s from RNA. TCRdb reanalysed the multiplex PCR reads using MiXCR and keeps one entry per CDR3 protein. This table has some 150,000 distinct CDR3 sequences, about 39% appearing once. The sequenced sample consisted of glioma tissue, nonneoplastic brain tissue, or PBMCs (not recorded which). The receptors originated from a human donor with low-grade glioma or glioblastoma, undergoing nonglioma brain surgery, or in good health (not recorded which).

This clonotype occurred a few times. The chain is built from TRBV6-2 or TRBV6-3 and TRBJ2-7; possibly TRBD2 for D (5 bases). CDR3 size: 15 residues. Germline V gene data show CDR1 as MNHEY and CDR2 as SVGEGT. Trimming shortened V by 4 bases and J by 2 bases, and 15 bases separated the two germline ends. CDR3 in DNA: TGTGCCAGCAGTTCTCAACCGGGGTCGACCTACGAGCAGTACTTC. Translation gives CASSSQPGSTYEQYF.

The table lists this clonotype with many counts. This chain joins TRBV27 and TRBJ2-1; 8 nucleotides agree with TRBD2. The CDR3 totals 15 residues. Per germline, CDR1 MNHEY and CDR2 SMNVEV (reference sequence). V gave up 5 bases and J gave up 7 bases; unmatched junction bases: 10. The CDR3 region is CASSPQSGSDNEQFF. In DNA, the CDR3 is TGTGCCAGCAGTCCGCAAAGCGGGAGTGATAATGAGCAGTTCTTC.

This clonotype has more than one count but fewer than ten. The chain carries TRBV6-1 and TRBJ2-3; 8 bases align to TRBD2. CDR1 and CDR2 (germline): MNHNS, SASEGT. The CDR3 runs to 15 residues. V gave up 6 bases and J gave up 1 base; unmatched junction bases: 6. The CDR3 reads CASRPKAGGTDTQYF. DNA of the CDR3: TGTGCCAGCAGACCCAAAGCGGGGGGCACAGATACGCAGTATTTT.

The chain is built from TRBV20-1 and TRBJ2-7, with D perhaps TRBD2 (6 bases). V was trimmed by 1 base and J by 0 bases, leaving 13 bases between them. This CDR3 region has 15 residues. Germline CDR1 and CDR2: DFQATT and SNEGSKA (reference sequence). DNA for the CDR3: TGCAGTGCTAGAGGGGACTTACTCAGCTCCTACGAGCAGTACTTC. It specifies CSARGDLLSSYEQYF.

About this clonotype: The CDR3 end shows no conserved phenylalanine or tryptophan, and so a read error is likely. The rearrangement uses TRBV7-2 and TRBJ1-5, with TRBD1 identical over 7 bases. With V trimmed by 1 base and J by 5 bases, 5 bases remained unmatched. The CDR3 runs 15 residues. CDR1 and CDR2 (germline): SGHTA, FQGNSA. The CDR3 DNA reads TGTGCCAGCAGCTTAGAAGGGACAGACCATCAGCCCCAGCATTAT. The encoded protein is CASSLEGTDHQPQHY.

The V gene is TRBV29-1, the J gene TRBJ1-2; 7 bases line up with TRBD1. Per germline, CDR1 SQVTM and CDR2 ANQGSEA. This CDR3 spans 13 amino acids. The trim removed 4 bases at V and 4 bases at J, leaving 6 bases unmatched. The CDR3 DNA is TGCAGCGTTGGGGGACAGACTCCCTATGGCTACACCTTC. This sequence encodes CSVGGQTPYGYTF.

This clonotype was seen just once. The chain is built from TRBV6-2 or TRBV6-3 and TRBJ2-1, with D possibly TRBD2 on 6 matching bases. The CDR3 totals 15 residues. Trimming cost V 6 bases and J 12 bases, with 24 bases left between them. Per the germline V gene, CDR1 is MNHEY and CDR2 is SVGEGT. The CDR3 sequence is CASSSIKTSLYGQFF. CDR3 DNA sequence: TGTGCCAGCAGCTCGATCAAGACTAGTTTGTATGGGCAGTTCTTC.

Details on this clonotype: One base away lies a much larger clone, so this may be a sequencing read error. As DNA, the CDR3 is TGTGCCGGCAGTCTGACGCGGGACTACGAGCAGTACTTC. It encodes CAGSLTRDYEQYF. The J gene is TRBJ2-7, the V gene TRBV6-2 or TRBV6-3; a weak D match, TRBD2 (6 bases). CDR1 and CDR2 (germline): MNHEY, SVGEGT. The CDR3 totals 13 residues.

Here the CDR3 DNA reads TGTGCCAGCTCAGCTAGTCAAGAGACCCAGTACTTC. It translates to CASSASQETQYF. V is TRBV6-2 or TRBV6-3 and J is TRBJ2-5; D is ambiguous. Trimming stripped 8 bases from V and 2 bases from J, with 9 bases between. This CDR3 comprises 12 residues. Germline lookup yields CDR1 MNHEY and CDR2 SVGEGT.

CDR3 protein: CASSPLTSDNEQFF. The DNA for the CDR3 is TGTGCCAGCTCACCACTAACGTCAGACAATGAGCAGTTCTTC. The chain links TRBV18 to TRBJ2-1; D is unresolved. The CDR3 has 14 residues. Trimming stripped 1 base from V and 5 bases from J, with 9 bases between. Germline CDR1 is KGHSH and CDR2 is LQKENI. The variable domain in full, completed from reference TRBV18 and TRBJ2-1, reads NAGVMQNPRHLVRRRGQEARLRCSPMKGHSHVYWYRQLPEEGLKFMVYLQKENIIDESGMPKERFSAEFPKEGPSILRIQQVVRGDSAAYFCASSPLTSDNEQFFGPGTRLTVL.

The CDR3 bases are TGCGCCAGCAGCCAGGATTGGACTAGAAGCACAGATACGCAGTATTTT. This sequence encodes CASSQDWTRSTDTQYF. V and J are TRBV4-1 and TRBJ2-3, with 7 bases aligning to TRBD2. Per germline, CDR1 MGHRA and CDR2 YSYEKL. This CDR3 has 16 residues. Unmatched junction bases numbered 6, after V lost 3 bases and J lost 0 bases.

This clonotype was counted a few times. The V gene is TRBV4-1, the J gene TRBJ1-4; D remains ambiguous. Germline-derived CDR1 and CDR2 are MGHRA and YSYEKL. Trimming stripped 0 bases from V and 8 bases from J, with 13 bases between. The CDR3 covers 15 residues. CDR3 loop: CASSQDDRLGEKLFF. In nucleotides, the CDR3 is TGCGCCAGCAGCCAAGATGATAGGTTGGGGGAAAAACTGTTTTTT.

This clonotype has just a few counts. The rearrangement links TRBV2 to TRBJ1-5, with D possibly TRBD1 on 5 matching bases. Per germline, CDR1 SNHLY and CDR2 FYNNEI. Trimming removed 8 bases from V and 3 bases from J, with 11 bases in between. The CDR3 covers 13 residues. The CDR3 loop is CASRRRVNQPQHF. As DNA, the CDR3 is TGTGCCAGCCGGCGCAGGGTCAATCAGCCCCAGCATTTT.

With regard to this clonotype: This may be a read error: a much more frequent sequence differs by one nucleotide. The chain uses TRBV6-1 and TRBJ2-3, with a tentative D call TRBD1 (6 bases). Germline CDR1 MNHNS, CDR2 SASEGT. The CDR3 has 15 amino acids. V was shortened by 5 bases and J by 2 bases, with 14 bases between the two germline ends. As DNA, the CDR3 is TGTGCCAGCAGTAACTCCCGGGACAACACAGATACGCAGTATTTT. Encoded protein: CASSNSRDNTDTQYF.

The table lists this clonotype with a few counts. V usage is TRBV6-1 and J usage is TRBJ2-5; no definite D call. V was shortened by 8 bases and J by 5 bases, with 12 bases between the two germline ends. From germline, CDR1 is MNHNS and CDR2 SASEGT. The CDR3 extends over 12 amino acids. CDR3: CASGPSRETQYF. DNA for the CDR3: TGTGCCAGCGGGCCCTCCCGGGAGACCCAGTACTTC.

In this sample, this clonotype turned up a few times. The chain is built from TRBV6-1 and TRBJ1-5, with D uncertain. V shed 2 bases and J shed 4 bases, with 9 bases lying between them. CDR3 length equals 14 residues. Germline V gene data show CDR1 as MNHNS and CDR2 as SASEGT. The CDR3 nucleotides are TGTGCCAGCAGTGAAATTCGGGGAAATCAGCCCCAGCATTTT. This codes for CASSEIRGNQPQHF.

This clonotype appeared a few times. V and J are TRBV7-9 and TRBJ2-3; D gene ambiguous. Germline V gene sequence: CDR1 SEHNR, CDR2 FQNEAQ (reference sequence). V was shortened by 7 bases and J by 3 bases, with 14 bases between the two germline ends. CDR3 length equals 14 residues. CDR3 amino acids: CASIHWGGTDTQYF. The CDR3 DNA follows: TGTGCCAGCATCCATTGGGGTGGTACAGATACGCAGTATTTT. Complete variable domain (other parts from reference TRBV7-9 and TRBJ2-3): DTGVSQNPRHKITKRGQNVTFRCDPISEHNRLYWYRQTLGQGPEFLTYFQNEAQLEKSRLLSDRFSAERPKGSFSTLEIQRTEQGDSAMYLCASIHWGGTDTQYFGPGTRLTVL.

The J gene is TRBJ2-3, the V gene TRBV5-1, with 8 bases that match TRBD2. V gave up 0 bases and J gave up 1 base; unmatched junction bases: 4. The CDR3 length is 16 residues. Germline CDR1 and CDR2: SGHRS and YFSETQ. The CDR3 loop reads CASSLATSERTDTQYF. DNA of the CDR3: TGCGCCAGCAGCTTGGCGACTAGCGAGCGCACAGATACGCAGTATTTT.

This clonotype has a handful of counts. CDR3: CASSSGTATDTQYF. CDR3 sequence (DNA): TGTGCCAGCAGCTCCGGGACAGCCACAGATACGCAGTATTTT. The chain uses TRBV11-3 and TRBJ2-3; TRBD1 agrees at 7 bases. V dropped 4 bases and J dropped 2; count of bases not matched to a gene: 3. Germline V gene lookup returns CDR1 SGHNT and CDR2 YENEEA. The CDR3 consists of 14 residues.